Listed below are T cell receptor beta chains from one sample, sequenced in a study of CD8 T cells in ankylosing spondylitis. MiXCR was run by TCRdb on the 5' RACE reads, yielding one entry per CDR3 protein. The sample holds 250,000 to 300,000 distinct CDR3 sequences, approximately 20% seen once. The sequencing sample was made of blood, either unsorted or a sorted T cell fraction (not recorded which). The receptors shown here come from a male donor with ankylosing spondylitis or in good health (not recorded which). CDR3s include the opening cysteine and the closing phenylalanine or tryptophan. D genes are given only for firm matches. Some rows have no size entry. The others give once, few or many, or a class for an expanded clone.

TRBV29-1	NA	TRBD1	TRBJ2-7	CSVAGTVNYISYEQYF	TGCAGCGTTGCAGGGACAGTTAACTACATCTCCTACGAGCAGTACTTC
TRBV11-2	few	NA	TRBJ2-2	CASSYDVASGELFF	TGTGCCAGCAGCTACGACGTCGCTAGCGGGGAGCTGTTTTTT
TRBV29-1	NA	TRBD1	TRBJ2-5	CSVVDLNWTGGQETQYF	TGCAGCGTTGTGGATTTGAATTGGACAGGGGGCCAAGAGACCCAGTACTTC
TRBV25-1	NA	TRBD2	TRBJ2-1	CASSSWTSGYNEQFF	TGTGCCAGCAGTTCCTGGACTAGCGGCTACAATGAGCAGTTCTTC
TRBV11-1	few	NA	TRBJ2-7	CASSLVDFGLALNDPHEQYF	TGTGCCAGCAGCTTGGTGGACTTCGGGCTAGCGTTGAATGATCCCCACGAGCAGTACTTC
TRBV29-1	NA	TRBD2	TRBJ2-1	CSVEKGRAGQFF	TGCAGCGTTGAGAAAGGGAGGGCAGGGCAGTTCTTC
TRBV28	once	TRBD2	TRBJ2-7	CASGAGAYEQYF	TGTGCCAGCGGAGCGGGAGCCTACGAGCAGTACTTC
TRBV11-2	NA	NA	TRBJ2-3	CASNLAGTDTQYF	TGTGCCAGCAACCTGGCTGGCACAGATACGCAGTATTTT
TRBV2	few	NA	TRBJ2-7	CASSERGYNSYEQYF	TGTGCCAGCAGTGAGCGAGGATATAACTCCTACGAGCAGTACTTC
TRBV7-2	NA	TRBD2	TRBJ2-7	CASSLAWGGSHEQYF	TGTGCCAGCAGCTTAGCGTGGGGGGGGTCCCACGAGCAGTACTTC
TRBV6-5	many	NA	TRBJ2-3	CASSLTEYSSTDTQYF	TGTGCCAGCAGTTTGACAGAGTATTCTAGCACAGATACGCAGTATTTT
TRBV7-2	NA	TRBD1	TRBJ1-5	CASSAGTGGDNQPQHF	TGTGCCAGCAGCGCAGGGACAGGGGGCGACAATCAGCCCCAGCATTTT
TRBV5-1	NA	NA	TRBJ2-5	CASRREGIQETQYF	TGCGCCAGCAGGAGGGAAGGGATTCAAGAGACCCAGTACTTC
TRBV20-1	NA	NA	TRBJ2-7	CSARAQGTYEQYF	TGCAGTGCTAGGGCGCAGGGCACCTACGAGCAGTACTTC
TRBV12-3/TRBV12-4	many	NA	TRBJ1-2	CASSFEPYGYTF	TGTGCCAGCAGTTTTGAGCCCTATGGCTACACCTTC
TRBV29-1	few	NA	TRBJ1-5	CSVALGNQPQHF	TGCAGCGTTGCATTGGGGAATCAGCCCCAGCATTTT
TRBV29-1	NA	NA	TRBJ2-1	CSVAKDRGMVAGGNNEQFF	TGCAGCGTGGCTAAGGACAGGGGGATGGTAGCGGGAGGGAACAATGAGCAGTTCTTC
TRBV5-5	few	NA	TRBJ1-1	CASSSLGDTEAFF	TGTGCCAGCAGCTCGTTAGGGGACACTGAAGCTTTCTTT
TRBV5-6	NA	NA	TRBJ2-5	CASSLDEWEETQYF	TGTGCCAGCAGCTTGGACGAGTGGGAAGAGACCCAGTACTTC
TRBV4-1	NA	TRBD2	TRBJ2-1	CASSQDQLADEQFF	TGCGCCAGCAGCCAAGATCAGCTAGCGGATGAGCAGTTCTTC
TRBV7-2	many	TRBD2	TRBJ2-1	CASSLALAGVYNEQFF	TGTGCCAGCAGCTTAGCGTTAGCGGGAGTGTACAATGAGCAGTTCTTC
TRBV12-3/TRBV12-4	NA	TRBD2	TRBJ2-1	CASSLGLAFYNEQFF	TGTGCCAGCAGCCTGGGACTAGCATTCTACAATGAGCAGTTCTTC
TRBV7-9	NA	NA	TRBJ2-2	CASSPPRGSGELFF	TGTGCCAGCAGCCCTCCTCGCGGGTCCGGGGAGCTGTTTTTT
TRBV27	many	NA	TRBJ1-2	CASSPRQHYGYTF	TGTGCCAGCAGTCCGCGACAGCACTATGGCTACACCTTC
TRBV24-1	few	NA	TRBJ2-1	CATSDLAGSLDEQFF	TGTGCCACCAGTGACCTGGCAGGGAGTCTGGATGAGCAGTTCTTC
TRBV29-1	few	TRBD2	TRBJ2-1	CSVEGSSLSSGTRAYNEQFF	TGCAGCGTTGAGGGGTCTTCGCTGTCGTCCGGGACTAGAGCCTACAATGAGCAGTTCTTC
TRBV7-9	NA	TRBD2	TRBJ2-2	CASSPAGPNTGELFF	TGTGCCAGCAGCCCAGCGGGACCGAACACCGGGGAGCTGTTTTTT
TRBV15	few	NA	TRBJ2-1	CATATSRSPYNEQFF	TGTGCCACCGCTACATCTCGAAGTCCCTACAATGAGCAGTTCTTC
TRBV2	NA	TRBD1	TRBJ2-7	CASRNPEMDRDEQYF	TGTGCCAGCAGGAACCCTGAAATGGACAGGGACGAGCAGTACTTC
TRBV27	NA	TRBD2	TRBJ2-4	CASGPGTSARWDIQYF	TGTGCCAGCGGCCCCGGCACTAGCGCCCGGTGGGACATTCAGTACTTC
TRBV5-1	NA	NA	TRBJ1-1	CASSYGYEAFF	TGCGCCAGCAGCTACGGGTATGAAGCTTTCTTT
TRBV21-1	NA	NA	TRBJ2-6	CASSSGGTYSGANVLTF	TGTGCCAGCAGCAGCGGGGGCACTTACTCTGGGGCCAACGTCCTGACTTTC
TRBV28	NA	TRBD1	TRBJ1-3	CASRGQGAVNSGNTIYF	TGTGCCAGCAGGGGACAGGGGGCCGTCAACTCTGGAAACACCATATATTTT
TRBV12-3/TRBV12-4	many	TRBD2	TRBJ2-7	CASSLTSGGFQGRNF	TGTGCCAGCAGTTTAACTAGCGGGGGTTTCCAAGGCCGAAACTTC
TRBV27	few	NA	TRBJ2-7	CASSWMSSYEQYF	TGTGCCAGCAGTTGGATGAGCAGCTACGAGCAGTACTTC
TRBV6-1	few	TRBD2	TRBJ2-3	CASSTPRSGSTDTQYF	TGTGCCAGCAGTACCCCACGTAGCGGGAGCACAGATACGCAGTATTTT
TRBV10-1	NA	TRBD2	TRBJ2-3	CASSPSGRFPDTQYF	TGCGCCAGCAGTCCTAGCGGGAGGTTCCCAGATACGCAGTATTTT
TRBV7-8	NA	TRBD1	TRBJ2-1	CASSLTTGGAGEQFF	TGTGCCAGCAGCTTAACGACAGGGGGCGCGGGTGAGCAGTTCTTC
TRBV27	NA	NA	TRBJ2-7	CASSYGAHYEQYF	TGTGCCAGCAGTTACGGTGCCCACTACGAGCAGTACTTC
TRBV11-1	NA	NA	TRBJ2-7	CASRDWGYEQYF	TGTGCCAGCAGAGATTGGGGGTACGAGCAGTACTTC
TRBV7-2	many	NA	TRBJ2-4	CASSRTDLAKNIQYF	TGTGCCAGCAGTCGGACAGATTTAGCCAAAAACATTCAGTACTTC